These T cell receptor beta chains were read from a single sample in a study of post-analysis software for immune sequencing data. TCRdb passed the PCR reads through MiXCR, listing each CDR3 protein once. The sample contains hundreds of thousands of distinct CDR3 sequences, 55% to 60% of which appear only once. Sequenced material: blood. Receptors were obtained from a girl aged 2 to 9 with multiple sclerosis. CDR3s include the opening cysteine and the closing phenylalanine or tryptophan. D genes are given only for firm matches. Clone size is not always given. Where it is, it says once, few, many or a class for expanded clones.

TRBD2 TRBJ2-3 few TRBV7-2 CASSSRELITDTQYF TGTGCCAGCAGCTCGCGGGAGCTTATAACAGATACGCAGTATTTT
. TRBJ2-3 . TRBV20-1 CSARIGGNTDTQYF TGCAGTGCTAGAATCGGCGGGAACACAGATACGCAGTATTTT
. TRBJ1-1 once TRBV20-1 CSARQAGGEAFF TGCAGTGCCCGACAGGCGGGCGGTGAAGCTTTCTTT
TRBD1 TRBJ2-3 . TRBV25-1 CASSDGQGAPDTQYF TGTGCCAGCAGTGATGGACAGGGCGCCCCAGATACGCAGTATTTT
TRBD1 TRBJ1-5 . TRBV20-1 CSAGGQGIQPQHF TGCAGTGCTGGGGGACAGGGAATTCAGCCCCAGCATTTT
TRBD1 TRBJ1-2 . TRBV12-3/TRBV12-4 CASSTGTGVSGYTF TGTGCCAGCAGTACCGGGACAGGGGTATCTGGCTACACCTTC
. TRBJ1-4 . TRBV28 CASTRGQEVGKLFF TGTGCCAGCACCCGGGGGCAGGAAGTCGGAAAACTGTTTTTT
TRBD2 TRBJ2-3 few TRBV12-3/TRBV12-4 CASSLVGLAGSTDTQYF TGTGCCAGCAGTTTAGTAGGACTAGCGGGGAGCACAGATACGCAGTATTTT
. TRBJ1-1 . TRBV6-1 CASSLTTRTEAFF TGTGCCAGCAGTCTAACCACTAGGACTGAAGCTTTCTTT
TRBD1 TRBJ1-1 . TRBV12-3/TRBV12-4 CASSFGQGGSQNTEAFF TGTGCCAGCAGTTTCGGGCAGGGGGGCAGTCAGAACACTGAAGCTTTCTTT
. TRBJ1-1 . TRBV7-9 CASSPFTSANTEAFF TGTGCCAGCAGTCCCTTCACCTCGGCGAACACTGAAGCTTTCTTT
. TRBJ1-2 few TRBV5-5 CASRGGGAYGYTF TGTGCCAGCAGAGGGGGGGGAGCCTATGGCTACACCTTC
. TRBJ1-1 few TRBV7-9 CASSLGREAFF TGTGCCAGCAGTTTAGGACGGGAAGCTTTCTTT
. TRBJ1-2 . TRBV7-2 CASSLRGEDGYTF TGTGCCAGCAGCTTAAGAGGGGAGGATGGCTACACCTTC
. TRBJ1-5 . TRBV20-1 CSARGGGWSNQPQHF TGCAGTGCTAGAGGGGGTGGGTGGAGCAATCAGCCCCAGCATTTT
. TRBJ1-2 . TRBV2 CASFWTLSGYTF TGTGCCAGCTTTTGGACCTTGTCCGGCTACACCTTC
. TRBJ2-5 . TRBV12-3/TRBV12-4 CASTRSQGRQETQYF TGTGCCAGCACTAGATCACAGGGGAGGCAAGAGACCCAGTACTTC
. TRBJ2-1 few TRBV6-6 CASSYSGTSYNEQFF TGTGCCAGCAGTTACTCGGGGACGTCCTACAATGAGCAGTTCTTC
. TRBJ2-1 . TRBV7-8 CASSLSSVSSYNEQFF TGTGCCAGCAGCCTTTCTAGCGTCAGCTCCTACAATGAGCAGTTCTTC
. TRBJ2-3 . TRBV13 CASSPTGTDTQYF TGTGCCAGCAGCCCAACGGGGACAGATACGCAGTATTTT
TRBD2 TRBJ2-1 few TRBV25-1 CASQAGTSATLLNEQFF TGTGCCAGCCAGGCCGGGACTAGCGCCACCCTGTTGAATGAGCAGTTCTTC
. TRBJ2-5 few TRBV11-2 CASSFLIQETQYF TGTGCCAGCAGCTTTCTTATACAAGAGACCCAGTACTTC
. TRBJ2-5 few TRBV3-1 CASSPHANQETQYF TGTGCCAGCAGCCCCCACGCGAATCAAGAGACCCAGTACTTC
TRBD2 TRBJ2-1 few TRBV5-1 CASRFGLAEGNEQFF TGCGCCAGCAGGTTCGGTCTAGCGGAGGGCAATGAGCAGTTCTTC
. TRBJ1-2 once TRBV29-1 CSVKEIYGYTF TGCAGCGTTAAGGAGATCTATGGCTACACCTTC
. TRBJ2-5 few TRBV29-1 CSVPGLSFGQLETQYF TGCAGCGTTCCCGGGCTTAGTTTTGGCCAGTTGGAGACCCAGTACTTC
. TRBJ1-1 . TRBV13 CASSLPGAGYTEAFF TGTGCCAGCAGCCTCCCCGGGGCAGGGTATACTGAAGCTTTCTTT
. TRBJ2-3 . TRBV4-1 CASSQGRATSTDTQYF TGCGCCAGCAGCCAAGGAAGGGCGACTAGCACAGATACGCAGTATTTT
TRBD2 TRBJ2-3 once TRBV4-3 CASSLTRLAVQYF TGCGCCAGCAGCCTTACTCGACTAGCCGTGCAGTATTTT
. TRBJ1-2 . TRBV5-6 CASSLGASGYTF TGTGCCAGCAGCTTAGGGGCGTCGGGCTACACCTTC
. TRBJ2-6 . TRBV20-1 CSASPSGANVLTF TGCAGTGCTAGCCCCTCTGGGGCCAACGTCCTGACTTTC
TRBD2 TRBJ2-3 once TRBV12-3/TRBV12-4 CASRASGGAAYTQYF TGTGCCAGCAGGGCTAGCGGGGGGGCCGCGTATACGCAGTATTTT
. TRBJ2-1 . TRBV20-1 CSARRDPYNEQFF TGCAGTGCTAGGCGGGATCCCTACAATGAGCAGTTCTTC
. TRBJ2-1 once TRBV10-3 CAISESLLGSYNEQFF TGTGCCATCAGTGAGTCACTACTGGGGTCCTACAATGAGCAGTTCTTC
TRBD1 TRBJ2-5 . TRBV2 CASSGLSGGSETQYF TGTGCCAGCAGTGGGCTATCAGGGGGCTCGGAGACCCAGTACTTC
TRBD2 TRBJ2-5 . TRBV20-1 CSARTSVEQETQYF TGCAGTGCTAGAACTAGCGTGGAACAAGAGACCCAGTACTTC
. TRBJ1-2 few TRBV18 CASSPLRTPYGYTF TGTGCCAGCTCACCACTAAGGACCCCCTATGGCTACACCTTC